The following is a T cell receptor (beta chain) sequence with its context. Antigen unknown. The CDR3 covers 15 residues. The germline CDR1 and CDR2 sequences are SNHLY and FYNNEI. V was cut by 1 base and J by 3 bases, with 10 bases left in between. The method was immunoSEQ multiplex PCR; TCRdb's version includes in-frame clones alone and lacks a portion of them. In the table there are approximately 90,000 clones, approximately 86% of which are singletons. The entry originates in a study of T cell repertoires and HLA-DP antigens. Study-level results: Average cumulative frequency of previously undetected clones was roughly 34% against one allele and 50% to 65% against the other. No separate analysis of naive versus memory CD4+ cells was done.

CD4+ T cells, purified by negative selection, averaged roughly 98% purity. The source material was CD4+ T cells from PBMCs. The receptor's source is a man aged 50 to 59 in good health and CMV-seronegative. The chain has TRBV2 and TRBJ1-5, with unresolved D. The CDR3 DNA follows: TGTGCCAGCAGTGAAGAAGGCAGTTCCAATCAGCCCCAGCATTTT. Translating it yields CASSEEGSSNQPQHF.